Ten or more counts support the clone carrying this TCR beta chain. Its antigen is unknown. Patients aged 18 to 65 had newly diagnosed hyperthyroidism lasting under 2 months. The data were taken from a study of T cells in Graves' hyperthyroidism and ophthalmopathy. Study overall: Specimen type is peripheral blood, collected at initial diagnosis prior to any treatment.

Researchers amplified the TCR beta CDR3 regions from RNA transcripts. First-round RT-PCR of the TCR CDR3 relied on the HTBI primer set. Each CDR3 protein is one row after TCRdb ran MiXCR on the multiplex PCR reads. This table holds more than 500,000 distinct CDR3 sequences, 16% found once. The germline V gene encodes CDR1 KGHDR and CDR2 SFDVKD. The CDR3 contains 13 residues. Trimming cost V 10 bases and J 10 bases; bases outside gene matches: 11. Findings and limits, study-wide: Most thyroid clonotypes expanded above 0.001 were also detected in blood.

Input material: blood. The TCR comes from a young woman with Graves' hyperthyroidism. The rearrangement joins TRBV24-1 to TRBJ2-1, with 8 bases aligning to TRBD1. For the CDR3, the DNA is TGTGCCACTACTAGACAGGGGACGGGAGAGCAGTTCTTC. Encoded protein: CATTRQGTGEQFF.